The 20 T cell receptor beta chains below come from one sample, sequenced in a study of shared clonotypes between healthy human individuals. TCRdb's copy holds only in-frame clones and misses some; the assay was immunoSEQ multiplex PCR. The repertoire consists of more than 2 million clones, with roughly 94% occurring once and the leading ten covering roughly 0.13%. Specimen: naive CD4+ T cells sorted from blood. This sample's subset: CD45RA+ positively selected. The receptors derive from a man younger than 35 in good health.

The chain employs TRBV19 and TRBJ1-4, with 8 bases identical to TRBD1. Germline lookup yields CDR1 LNHDA and CDR2 SQIVND (reference sequence). The CDR3 loop spans 14 amino acids. Trimming took 8 bases from V and 6 from J; bases not matched to a gene: 8. CDR3 protein: CASRGTGQYEKLFF. CDR3 in DNA: TGTGCCAGTCGAGGGACAGGACAGTATGAAAAACTGTTTTTT.

This chain links TRBV27 with TRBJ1-2; D not resolved. Per the germline V gene, CDR1 is MNHEY and CDR2 is SMNVEV (reference sequence). The CDR3 is made up of 12 amino acids. V shed 4 bases and J shed 7 bases, with 10 bases lying between them. The CDR3 reads CASSSGSRGYTF. In DNA, the CDR3 is TGTGCCAGCAGTTCCGGCAGTCGTGGCTACACCTTC.

This chain joins TRBV28 and TRBJ2-5, with D perhaps TRBD1 (7 bases). Per the germline V gene, CDR1 is MDHEN and CDR2 is SYDVKM. The CDR3 sequence is 19 residues long. V lost 3 bases, J lost 7 bases, and 30 bases lay in between. Here the CDR3 reads CASSFSGKPRDSKGGTQYF. CDR3 coding DNA: TGTGCCAGCAGTTTTAGCGGAAAACCTCGGGACAGTAAGGGGGGGACCCAGTACTTC.

V and J are TRBV7-2 and TRBJ2-3; no reliable D call. The CDR3 runs 15 residues. Trimming took off 3 bases at V and 2 bases at J, with 12 bases between the two ends. Germline V lookup: CDR1 SGHTA, CDR2 FQGNSA. CDR3 residues: CASSFPTLATDTQYF. CDR3 DNA: TGTGCCAGCAGCTTCCCCACTCTGGCCACAGATACGCAGTATTTT.

The genes are TRBV4-3 and TRBJ1-5; no clear D gene. V was shortened by 1 base and J by 2 bases, with 6 bases between the two germline ends. The CDR3 is made up of 14 amino acids. Germline V gene lookup returns CDR1 LGHNA and CDR2 YSLEER. Here the CDR3 reads CASSQVGGNQPQHF. The CDR3 DNA follows: TGCGCCAGCAGCCAAGTAGGTGGCAATCAGCCCCAGCATTTT.

The gene calls are TRBV6-1 and TRBJ1-5, with D tentatively TRBD1 (6 bases). CDR1 and CDR2 (germline): MNHNS, SASEGT. This CDR3 spans 13 amino acids. Trimming stripped 6 bases from V and 4 bases from J, with 10 bases between. The CDR3 is CASRLQGNQPQHF. The CDR3 nucleotides are TGTGCCAGCAGACTGCAGGGGAATCAGCCCCAGCATTTT.

The chain couples TRBV28 to TRBJ2-2; D is tentatively TRBD1 or TRBD2 (5 bases each). Deletions cut 6 bases from V and 7 bases from J, with 21 bases between. Germline CDR1 reads MDHEN; CDR2 reads SYDVKM. The CDR3 contains 16 residues. The CDR3 spells CASSSGTVETGGELFF. CDR3 DNA: TGTGCCAGCAGCTCAGGGACGGTCGAAACGGGCGGGGAGCTGTTTTTT.

Only a few counts were recorded for this clone. Other DNA sequences in the same sample also yield this CDR3. J is TRBJ2-7 and V is TRBV5-1, with D unresolved. V lost 4 bases to trimming and J lost 0 bases, with 8 bases between them. From germline, CDR1 is SGHRS and CDR2 YFSETQ. The CDR3 is 13 amino acids. CDR3 DNA: TGCGCCAGCAGCCCAGAAAACTCCTACGAGCAGTACTTC. This translates into CASSPENSYEQYF.

The rearrangement uses TRBV6-1 and TRBJ1-2; D is perhaps TRBD1 (5 bases). Deletions cut 5 bases from V and 3 bases from J, with 10 bases between. Germline V gene sequence: CDR1 MNHNS, CDR2 SASEGT. The CDR3 spans 13 residues. In DNA form, the CDR3 reads TGTGCCAGCAGTACGTCAGGGCACTATGGCTACACCTTC. Translating it yields CASSTSGHYGYTF.

The chain recombines TRBV19 with TRBJ2-2, with D perhaps TRBD2 (6 bases). The CDR3 runs 13 residues. Trimming cost V 7 bases and J 8 bases, with 14 bases left between them. The germline V gene has CDR1 LNHDA and CDR2 SQIVND (reference sequence). The CDR3 sequence is CASTPGVGGELFF. CDR3 DNA sequence: TGTGCCAGTACCCCGGGAGTCGGAGGGGAGCTGTTTTTT.

The chain employs TRBV10-1 and TRBJ2-3; a weak D match, TRBD1 (5 bases). Germline values: CDR1 WNHNN, CDR2 SYGVQD (reference sequence). Trimming pared 3 bases from V and 7 bases from J, leaving 20 bases between. CDR3 length: 16 residues. CDR3 loop: CASSEGQAGRRNTQYF. The CDR3 nucleotides read TGCGCCAGCAGTGAAGGTCAGGCAGGGCGACGGAATACGCAGTATTTT.

The chain has TRBV6-1 and TRBJ2-2; 11 bases fit TRBD2. CDR1 and CDR2 from the germline V gene are MNHNS and SASEGT. V was clipped by 4 bases and J by 3 bases; unmatched bases: 4. The CDR3 is made up of 16 amino acids. CDR3 sequence (DNA): TGTGCCAGCAGTGTTTCTAGCGGGGGGCACACCGGGGAGCTGTTTTTT. Its translation: CASSVSSGGHTGELFF.

This sequence joins TRBV27 and TRBJ2-5; D remains unclear. The CDR3 runs to 14 residues. Germline V gives CDR1 MNHEY, CDR2 SMNVEV (reference sequence). With 0 bases removed from V and 1 base from J, the gap between germline ends came to 6 bases. DNA of the CDR3: TGTGCCAGCAGTTTATCTCGCCTCCAAGAGACCCAGTACTTC. This translates into CASSLSRLQETQYF.

The chain carries TRBV11-2 and TRBJ2-3; no clear D gene. V dropped 2 bases and J dropped 6 bases, with 6 bases sitting between them. Per the germline V gene, CDR1 is SGHAT and CDR2 is FQNNGV. The CDR3 has 12 amino acids. Here the CDR3 reads CASSLPSDTQYF. Written as DNA, the CDR3 is TGTGCCAGCAGCTTACCCTCTGATACGCAGTATTTT. The variable domain in full, completed from reference TRBV11-2 and TRBJ2-3, reads EAGVAQSPRYKIIEKRQSVAFWCNPISGHATLYWYQQILGQGPKLLIQFQNNGVVDDSQLPKDRFSAERLKGVDSTLKIQPAKLEDSAVYLCASSLPSDTQYFGPGTRLTVL.

Remarks on this clone: The same CDR3 can be traced to other DNA sequences in this sample. The chain joins TRBV20-1 to TRBJ2-7; a possible D gene is TRBD1 (6 bases). V lost 5 bases and J lost 3, with 8 bases in between. Germline values: CDR1 DFQATT, CDR2 SNEGSKA (reference sequence). CDR3 length: 11 residues. The CDR3 nucleotides are TGCAGTGCTCCGGACAGCTACGAGCAGTACTTC. Amino acid sequence: CSAPDSYEQYF.

This chain connects TRBV7-8 to TRBJ1-5; weak D call: TRBD1 (5 bases). Per germline, CDR1 SGHVS and CDR2 FQNEAQ. Trimming left V 5 bases short and J 7 bases short, with 15 bases between. The CDR3 is made up of 14 amino acids. DNA of the CDR3: TGTGCCAGCAGCCCCGGGGGGGTAGGGCAGCCCCAGCATTTT. The encoded protein is CASSPGGVGQPQHF.

The V gene is TRBV5-1, the J gene TRBJ2-1; D is perhaps TRBD2 (5 bases). Germline V lookup: CDR1 SGHRS, CDR2 YFSETQ. CDR3 length: 14 residues. V was trimmed by 3 bases and J by 5 bases, leaving 12 bases between them. CDR3 amino acids: CASSYPGMNNEQFF. Written as DNA, the CDR3 is TGCGCCAGCAGCTACCCCGGGATGAACAATGAGCAGTTCTTC. Full variable domain (missing parts from reference TRBV5-1 and TRBJ2-1): KAGVTQTPRYLIKTRGQQVTLSCSPISGHRSVSWYQQTPGQGLQFLFEYFSETQRNKGNFPGRFSGRQFSNSRSEMNVSTLELGDSALYLCASSYPGMNNEQFFGPGTRLTVL.

This chain joins TRBV29-1 and TRBJ1-1; the match to TRBD1 covers 8 bases. The germline gives CDR1 SQVTM, CDR2 ANQGSEA. V shed 2 bases and J 5 bases; nucleotides not matched to a gene: 4. The length of the CDR3 is 13 residues. CDR3 sequence (DNA): TGCAGCGTTGAATCCGACAGGGGAACTGAAGCTTTCTTT. Its protein is CSVESDRGTEAFF.

The chain is built from TRBV6-1 and TRBJ1-1; no clear D. The CDR3 runs 13 residues. The germline V and J ends were trimmed by 6 bases and 5 bases, with 13 bases remaining between them. Germline CDR1 is MNHNS and CDR2 is SASEGT. The DNA of the CDR3 is TGTGCCAGCAGGCCCTCTATGGTGACTGAAGCTTTCTTT. It encodes CASRPSMVTEAFF.

The CDR3 region has the DNA TGTGCCAGCAGCCACCCCATGGATACGCAGTATTTT. Protein product: CASSHPMDTQYF. The chain has TRBV7-6 and TRBJ2-3, with D hard to call. This CDR3 contains 12 residues. Germline values: CDR1 SGHVS, CDR2 FNYEAQ. The germline V and J ends were trimmed by 5 bases and 6 bases, with 9 bases remaining between them.